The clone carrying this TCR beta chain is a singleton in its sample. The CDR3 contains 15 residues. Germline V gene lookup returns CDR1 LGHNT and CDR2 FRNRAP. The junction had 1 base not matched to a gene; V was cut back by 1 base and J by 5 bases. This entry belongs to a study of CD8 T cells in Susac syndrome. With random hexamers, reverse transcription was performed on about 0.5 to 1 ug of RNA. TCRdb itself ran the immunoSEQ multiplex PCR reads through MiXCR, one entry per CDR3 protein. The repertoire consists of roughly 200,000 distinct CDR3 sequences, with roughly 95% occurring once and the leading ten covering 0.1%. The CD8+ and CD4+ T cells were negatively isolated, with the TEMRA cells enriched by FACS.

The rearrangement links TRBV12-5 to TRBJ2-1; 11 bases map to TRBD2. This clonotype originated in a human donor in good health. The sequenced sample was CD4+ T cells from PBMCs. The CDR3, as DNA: TGTGCTAGTGGTTTGGGACTAGCGGGAAACAATGAGCAGTTCTTC. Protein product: CASGLGLAGNNEQFF. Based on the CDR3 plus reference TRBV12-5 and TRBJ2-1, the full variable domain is DARVTQTPRHKVTEMGQEVTMRCQPILGHNTVFWYRQTMMQGLELLAYFRNRAPLDDSGMPKDRFSAEMPDATLATLKIQPSEPRDSAVYFCASGLGLAGNNEQFFGPGTRLTVL.